The TCR beta chain under discussion was sequenced for a study of T cell responses to AZD1222 COVID-19 vaccine. Study background: Timing groups of about 4 and about 12 weeks for second doses were pooled. Points from the study as a whole: The study identified only six AZD1222 recipients as seropositive at baseline. Once two AZD1222 doses were given, Spike-specific TCR breadth and depth went up. Reportedly, nearly half the spike-specific TCRs target unmutated variant regions.

The CDR3 length is 15 residues. Germline V gives CDR1 LNHDA, CDR2 SQIVND (reference sequence). The V end lost 3 bases, the J end lost 0 bases, and 9 bases lay between the germline ends. Remarks on this clone: Its antigen is currently unknown.

The assay was immunoSEQ multiplex PCR, and TCRdb's table has in-frame clones only and misses some. The sample records about 99,000 clones, nearly 90% being singletons. The sequences come from peripheral blood, collected on day 0 of AZD1222 vaccination. The clonotype comes from an adult in good health. The chain combines TRBV19 with TRBJ2-1; D is perhaps TRBD1 (5 bases). In nucleotides, the CDR3 is TGTGCCAGTAGTATGGATGACAGCTCCTACAATGAGCAGTTCTTC. Translated: CASSMDDSSYNEQFF.